Detailed here is one T cell receptor beta chain. Its antigen is not known. Assay used: immunoSEQ multiplex PCR; TCRdb lists only in-frame clones, some missing. Here the sample spans 150,000 to 200,000 clones, 88% being singletons. The CDR3 is made up of 17 amino acids. V was pared by 0 bases and J by 0 bases, with 12 bases between. Germline CDR1 and CDR2: MNHEY and SVGEGT. The sample originates from a study of T cell responses to AZD1222 COVID-19 vaccine. General study results and limits: Two AZD1222 administrations were followed by greater Spike-specific TCR breadth and depth.

The V gene is TRBV6-2 or TRBV6-3, the J gene TRBJ2-1; tentative D call: TRBD1 (6 bases). The starting material was peripheral blood, obtained 28 days after the second AZD1222 dose. The origin of this receptor is an adult who received the AZD1222 COVID-19 vaccine. The CDR3 loop is CASSYSGQPYSYNEQFF. CDR3 nucleotides: TGTGCCAGCAGTTACTCCGGACAGCCCTACTCCTACAATGAGCAGTTCTTC.